This T cell receptor (beta chain) came from a study of cytomegalovirus exposure and HLA in healthy donors. Study summary: In a previous analysis, 117 million unique TCR beta sequences were found from roughly 180 million T cells. Of all 400 or so donors who were genotyped, about 84% belonged to the Caucasian-associated ancestry cluster.

Study-level points and caveats: Roughly uniform sequencing depth across donors was assumed, possibly incorrectly.

CDR1 and CDR2 (germline): ENHRY, SYGVKD. Trimming pared 3 bases from V and 3 bases from J, leaving 8 bases between. CDR3 length equals 13 residues. This clone was picked up one time. Antigen unknown. The primer mix had 60 Vbeta and 13 Jbeta primers. The data were produced by immunoSEQ multiplex PCR, yet TCRdb's version contains in-frame clones alone and is incomplete. This table has around 150,000 clones, about 76% appearing once. The receptor was isolated from a human donor in good health. The chain links TRBV10-3 to TRBJ1-1, with D perhaps TRBD1 (6 bases). The sequenced sample was PBMCs. In nucleotides, the CDR3 is TGTGCCATCAGTGAAGGGGGTGACACTGAAGCTTTCTTT. Amino acid sequence: CAISEGGDTEAFF.